The 14 T cell receptor beta chains below were found in one sample sequenced in a study of memory CD4+ T cells and cytomegalovirus serostatus. Clones were sequenced by immunoSEQ multiplex PCR, and TCRdb holds only the in-frame ones, with some missing. The sample holds under 100,000 clones, less than 90% seen once. The sort gate was single viable CD3+CD4+CD8-CD45RO+ cells for memory CD4+ T cells. The specimen was memory CD4+ T cells from blood. Source of these receptors: an adult in good health and CMV-seronegative.

This chain links TRBV29-1 with TRBJ2-7; 10 nucleotides line up with TRBD2. V was clipped by 7 bases and J by 0 bases; unmatched bases: 6. Germline V lookup: CDR1 SQVTM, CDR2 ANQGSEA. This CDR3 contains 14 residues. The CDR3 coding sequence is TGCAGCGCCCGGACTAGCGGAAGCTCCTACGAGCAGTACTTC. Translation: CSARTSGSSYEQYF.

The chain links TRBV7-2 to TRBJ2-3; 11 nucleotides match TRBD2. J lost 1 base, V lost 0 bases, and 6 bases had no gene match. The CDR3 loop spans 18 amino acids. Germline loops: CDR1 SGHTA, CDR2 FQGNSA. CDR3 bases: TGTGCCAGCAGCTTAGCCTCCCTAGCGGGGGGAGGCACAGATACGCAGTATTTT. Its protein product is CASSLASLAGGGTDTQYF.

CDR3 sequence: CASSLGLGQGSETQYF. The CDR3 DNA reads TGTGCCAGCAGCTTAGGCCTGGGACAGGGGTCGGAGACCCAGTACTTC. The V and J genes are TRBV11-3 and TRBJ2-5; the match to TRBD1 covers 10 bases. CDR3 length equals 16 residues. The J segment lost 5 bases and the V segment lost 1 base, leaving 7 bases of the junction unmatched. CDR1 is SGHNT, CDR2 YENEEA, per germline.

This chain links TRBV7-9 with TRBJ2-1; D ambiguous. The ends were cut back, 1 base at V and 5 bases at J, with 6 bases in the middle. Germline CDR1 SEHNR, CDR2 FQNEAQ (reference sequence). This CDR3 region has 13 residues. The CDR3 DNA follows: TGTGCCAGCAGCTTAGACTGGGACAATGAGCAGTTCTTC. This translates into CASSLDWDNEQFF.

CDR3 sequence (DNA): TGCGCCAGCAGTGAGGATACAGCCGCCTCTAATTCACCCCTCCACTTT. Its translation: CASSEDTAASNSPLHF. This chain links TRBV10-1 with TRBJ1-6; no clear D. Between the trimmed V and J ends, which lost 2 bases and 6 bases, there was a span of 14 bases. CDR3 size: 16 residues. Germline V gene lookup returns CDR1 WNHNN and CDR2 SYGVQD (reference sequence).

The gene calls are TRBV7-8 and TRBJ1-4, with 7 bases aligning to TRBD1. V lost 8 bases to trimming and J lost 8 bases; unmatched junction nucleotides: 11. Per germline, CDR1 SGHVS and CDR2 FQNEAQ. CDR3 length: 14 residues. CDR3 sequence: CASSSWTGDEKLFF. The CDR3 bases are TGTGCCAGCTCCTCATGGACAGGAGACGAAAAACTGTTTTTT.

The chain has TRBV11-1 and TRBJ2-1; 11 bases are a match to TRBD2. From germline, CDR1 is SGHAT and CDR2 FQDESV (reference sequence). This CDR3 comprises 15 residues. Trimming took 1 base from V and 7 from J; bases not matched to a gene: 3. The CDR3 spells CASSLGLAGGNEQFF. The CDR3 nucleotides are TGTGCCAGCAGCTTAGGTCTAGCGGGGGGAAATGAGCAGTTCTTC.

Turning to this clone: Other DNA sequences of this sample code for an identical CDR3. V and J are TRBV6-1 and TRBJ1-2; 10 nucleotides align to TRBD1. The ends lost 3 bases at V and 7 bases at J; junction bases unmatched: 2. The germline gives CDR1 MNHNS, CDR2 SASEGT. The CDR3 consists of 13 residues. CDR3 residues: CASSDRDRGGYTF. DNA for the CDR3: TGTGCCAGCAGTGACCGGGACAGGGGTGGCTACACCTTC.

This clone was found once. The chain recombines TRBV6-4 with TRBJ1-2, with 11 bases identical to TRBD1. From germline, CDR1 is MRHNA and CDR2 SNTAGT. Germline trimming cut 6 bases from V and 12 bases from J; bases unmatched to any gene: 12. The length of the CDR3 is 14 residues. Written as DNA, the CDR3 is TGTGCCAGCAGCGAAAATGGACAGGGGGCGTCTCACACCTTC. It codes for CASSENGQGASHTF.

This chain joins TRBV9 and TRBJ2-5, with 7 bases lining up with TRBD1. The CDR3 loop spans 13 amino acids. J lost 2 bases, V lost 3 bases, and 1 base had no gene match. Germline values: CDR1 SGDLS, CDR2 YYNGEE. As DNA, the CDR3 is TGTGCCAGCAGCGGGGGACAGCAAGAGACCCAGTACTTC. Translating it yields CASSGGQQETQYF.

This clone is a singleton in its sample. The rearrangement uses TRBV4-2 and TRBJ1-1; D might be TRBD1 (5 bases). Trimming stripped 0 bases from V and 11 bases from J, with 16 bases between. The CDR3 contains 14 residues. Germline V gene lookup returns CDR1 LGHNA and CDR2 YNFKEQ. CDR3 sequence: CASSQEGQGVGAFF. CDR3 in DNA: TGTGCCAGCAGCCAAGAAGGGCAGGGAGTTGGGGCTTTCTTT.

The V call is TRBV18, the J call TRBJ2-7; 14 bases are a match to TRBD2. Looked up from germline, CDR1 is KGHSH and CDR2 is LQKENI. The CDR3 is made up of 15 amino acids. J lost 3 bases, V lost 4 bases, and 2 bases had no gene match. The DNA for the CDR3 is TGTGCCAGCTCACTGGGACTAGCGGGGGACTACGAGCAGTACTTC. Translation gives CASSLGLAGDYEQYF.

The J gene is TRBJ2-1, the V gene TRBV6-1, with D maybe TRBD1 (5 bases). Trimming shortened V by 0 bases and J by 7 bases, and 16 bases separated the two germline ends. The CDR3 runs 16 residues. Germline loops: CDR1 MNHNS, CDR2 SASEGT. CDR3 in DNA: TGTGCCAGCAGTGAAGCGCTGATGACAGTAGGTAATGAGCAGTTCTTC. It is translated as CASSEALMTVGNEQFF.

The chain employs TRBV19 and TRBJ1-2; no clear D gene. The CDR3 extends over 15 amino acids. V was shortened by 3 bases and J by 1 base, with 12 bases between the two germline ends. The germline V gene encodes CDR1 LNHDA and CDR2 SQIVND (reference sequence). The CDR3 spells CASSMWERRNYGYTF. CDR3 sequence (DNA): TGTGCCAGTAGTATGTGGGAACGGCGTAACTATGGCTACACCTTC.